This T cell receptor (beta chain) was identified during a study of T cells in Graves' hyperthyroidism and ophthalmopathy (dated by TCRdb to the late 2010s). Looking at the study overall: Peripheral blood was collected at initial diagnosis, before any treatment. Following sampling, methimazole starting at 30 mg daily was given to hyperthyroidism patients, and high-dose intravenous methylprednisolone was given to ophthalmopathy patients. Prospective prediction of ophthalmopathy was tested in an independent validation cohort consisting of roughly 20 hyperthyroidism patients and 15 or so patients who later progressed to ophthalmopathy. The study also compared thyroid tissue and blood T-cell repertoires from over 5 Graves' hyperthyroidism patients. To identify TCR V-J signatures that set the groups apart, the researchers used a discovery cohort of 100 patients, made up of 40 to 45 with Graves' ophthalmopathy and 55 to 65 with stable Graves' hyperthyroidism. According to the paper, TCR Vbeta CDR3 sequencing was carried out on more than 120 peripheral blood samples, which came from over 40 ophthalmopathy, around 74 hyperthyroidism and about 17 progressor patients. For training and testing, the 80 to 100 patients in the discovery cohort were randomly divided in a 7:3 ratio. The study at large found these results: During validation, the model predicted progression to ophthalmopathy a median of approximately 6.5 months ahead of onset, with almost 71% sensitivity and 72.22% specificity. Sample size was not statistically predetermined, and blinding of investigators to group allocation was not performed. A 13 V-J signature model separated ophthalmopathy from stable hyperthyroidism, with approximately 87% sensitivity and 81.08% specificity in cross-validation and 80%/75% in testing. Most expanded thyroid clonotypes (frequency above 0.001) were also detected in blood, suggesting blood repertoires may reflect thyroid immune responses.

On this clonotype itself: Its antigen specificity is not known. A junction boundary mismatches the germline segment, possibly from a read error.

Stable Graves' hyperthyroidism was defined as no progression to ophthalmopathy during 18 months of follow-up. The hyperthyroidism patients were between 18 and 65 years old and newly diagnosed, with a disease duration of less than 2 months. The study excluded patients with uncontrolled infections, other autoimmune diseases, pregnancy or lactation. Diagnoses were established on the basis of clinical symptoms, serum thyroxine and TRAb, thyroid ultrasound, and orbital computed tomography. Ficoll-Paque density gradient centrifugation was used to isolate PBMCs from 9.5 to 10 ml of fresh peripheral blood. Total RNA was extracted with Trizol reagent, and quality was checked on an Agilent 2100 Bioanalyzer. From cysteine to phenylalanine, the CDR3 is 13 amino acids long. The kept DNA is CDR3 alone, 39 bases in frame from the first base. Via the germline V gene, CDR1 is SGHAT and CDR2 FQNNGV. Amplification of TCR beta CDR3 regions was carried out from RNA transcripts. The TCR CDR3 was subjected to a first round of RT-PCR using the HTBI primer set and the Qiagen OneStep RT-PCR kit. The libraries were constructed in a second round of multiplex PCR and then size-selected and purified. Libraries were sequenced paired-end with 100 bp reads on an Illumina HiSeq2000. As for the authors' bioinformatics: SOAPnuke was used to process the raw data, throwing out any read that contained adapters or uncalled bases, had a mean Phred below 15, or lacked an exact constant-primer or identifier match. COPE v1.2.5 was used to merge the high-quality paired reads, and each unique nucleotide sequence was defined as a clonotype. MiTCR v1.1 was used to align clonotypes to the IMGT TRBV, TRBD and TRBJ reference segments. Only V-J combinations with frequency above 0.0001, covering about 99% of repertoires, were analysed. The TCS score was defined as F50 (clonal expansion) divided by E x V (chaos), with BLOSUM62-based TCRdist calculated between CDR3 peptides within each V-J. Welch's t-statistics and random forest reduced around 520 V-J features to 10 to 15, which were used in a naive Bayes classifier (R e1071). Using fastp at Q25 and MiXCR, TCRdb reprocessed the public reads and kept productive beta chains. Rows are unified per CDR3 protein, each entry keeping the most common DNA and genes. These V and J calls are TCRdb output, not the study's own analysis. Present in this sample are 380,000 or so distinct CDR3 sequences, approximately 19% of which were seen just once. In total, the top ten clones hold about 3.7% of the sample.

The source is a woman aged 18-29 years with Graves' hyperthyroidism. The sample consisted of blood. Here the chain combines TRBV11-2 and TRBJ2-7; the D gene assignment is ambiguous. The DNA is TGTGCCAGCAGCTTAGCAGGTTCCCACGAGCAGGACTTC. This sequence encodes CASSLAGSHEQDF. The reference TRBV11-2 and TRBJ2-7 proteins fill in what lies around the CDR3, so the full variable domain reads EAGVAQSPRYKIIEKRQSVAFWCNPISGHATLYWYQQILGQGPKLLIQFQNNGVVDDSQLPKDRFSAERLKGVDSTLKIQPAKLEDSAVYLCASSLAGSHEQDFGPGTRLTVT.